The entry below gives a single T cell receptor (beta chain) sequence along with its context. Antigen unknown. The data were obtained in a study of T-cell memory formation after mild COVID-19. Findings and limits, study-wide: Confirmation of SARS-CoV-2 specificity was lacking for second-wave clones peaking day 37. Clones that contracted from day 15 to 85 were balanced CD4/CD8, while later expanders leaned CD4+. Contracting clones localized mainly to CM and EM when CD4+ and mainly to EMRA when CD8+.

5'RACE, which relied on constant-segment primers, yielded TCR alpha and TCR beta cDNA libraries carrying sample barcodes and UMIs. TCRdb reprocessed the 5' RACE reads via MiXCR and lists one record per CDR3 protein. The sample gives approximately 260,000 distinct CDR3 sequences, 15% to 20% of which show up once; about 3.5% is in the top ten. This sequence originates from a man between 18 and 35 years old who had mild COVID-19 (a few samples of this study predate the infection). Cell type and time point are not known. Sequencing input: PBMCs or a T cell subset sorted from them (not recorded which).

CDR3: CASSSDRSTNEKLFF. CDR3 nucleotides: TGTGCCAGCAGTTCGGACAGGTCAACTAATGAAAAACTGTTTTTT. The genes are TRBV12-3 or TRBV12-4 and TRBJ1-4, with TRBD1 matching over 7 bases. This CDR3 has 15 amino acids. The V gene end was trimmed by 4 bases and the J gene end by 0 bases; junction bases not matched to a gene: 2.